This entry is about one TCR beta chain. Its specificity is unknown. Although they were nominally healthy when sampled, donors likely had unrecorded immune exposures. Germline values: CDR1 SGHAT, CDR2 FQDESV (reference sequence). The CDR3 length is 16 residues. Trimming pared 4 bases from V and 3 bases from J, leaving 13 bases between. PCR primers comprised 60 Vbeta and 13 Jbeta primers. Libraries were prepared by immunoSEQ multiplex PCR; TCRdb keeps only in-frame clonotypes and omits some of them. Of more than 90,000 clones listed, over 65% are singletons. The sample originates from a study of cytomegalovirus exposure and HLA in healthy donors. Across the whole study: Most donors, around 81% of some 400 genotyped, fell in the Caucasian-associated ancestry cluster.

Study results and limitations: Later, an analysis found that common viral pathogens appeared to be linked with several of the most significant clusters.

This clonotype originated in a woman between 45 and 60 years old in good health and CMV-seropositive. V usage is TRBV11-1 and J usage is TRBJ2-6; TRBD2 is a possible D gene (6 bases). Sample: PBMCs. The CDR3: CASSSRGGGGANVLTF. The CDR3 bases are TGTGCCAGCAGCTCGCGTGGGGGAGGTGGGGCCAACGTCCTGACTTTC.